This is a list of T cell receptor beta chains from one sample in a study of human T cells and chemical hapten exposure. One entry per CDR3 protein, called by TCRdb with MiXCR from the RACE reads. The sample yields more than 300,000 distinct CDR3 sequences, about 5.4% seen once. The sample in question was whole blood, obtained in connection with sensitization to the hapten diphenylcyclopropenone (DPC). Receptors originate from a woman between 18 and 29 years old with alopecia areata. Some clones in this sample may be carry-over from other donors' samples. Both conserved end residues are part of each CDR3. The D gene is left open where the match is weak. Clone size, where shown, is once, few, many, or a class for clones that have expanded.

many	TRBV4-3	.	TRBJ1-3	TGCGCCAGCAGCCAAGATGAGGGGAGCTCTGGAAACACCATATATTTT	CASSQDEGSSGNTIYF
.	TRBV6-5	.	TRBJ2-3	TGTGCCAGCAGTTACGGTCTGAGCACAGATACGCAGTATTTT	CASSYGLSTDTQYF
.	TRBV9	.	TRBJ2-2	TGTGCCAGCAGCGTAAGTGGCAGGGCCGAGACCGGGGAGCTGTTTTTT	CASSVSGRAETGELFF
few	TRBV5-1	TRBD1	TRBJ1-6	TGCGCCAGCAGCTCAAGGACAGGGGAATCACCCCTCCACTTT	CASSSRTGESPLHF
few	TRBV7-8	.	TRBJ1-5	TGTGCCAGCAGCTTTACATTTAATCAGCCCCAGCATTTT	CASSFTFNQPQHF
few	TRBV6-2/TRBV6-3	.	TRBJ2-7	TGTGCCAGCAGTAAACTCTCCTACGAGCAGTACTTC	CASSKLSYEQYF
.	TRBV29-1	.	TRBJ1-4	TGCAGCGTTGAGGAAGGGGAAGCTGAAAAACTGTTTTTT	CSVEEGEAEKLFF
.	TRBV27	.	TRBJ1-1	TGTGCCAGCAGTTTATCTAGTAGAGGACATCGAAAAGCTTTCTTT	CASSLSSRGHRKAFF
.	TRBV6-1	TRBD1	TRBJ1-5	TGTGCCAGCAGAGGACGACAGGGATCAAGCAATCAGCCCCAGCATTTT	CASRGRQGSSNQPQHF
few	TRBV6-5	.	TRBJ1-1	TGTGCCAGCAGTTACAGACAGGACTACACTGAAGCTTTCTTT	CASSYRQDYTEAFF
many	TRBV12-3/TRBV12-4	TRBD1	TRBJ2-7	TGTGCCAGCAGTTCCACCGGGACAGAATACGAGCAGTACTTC	CASSSTGTEYEQYF
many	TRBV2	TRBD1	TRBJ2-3	TGTGCCAGCAGCGAGGACAGGGGAACAGATACGCAGTATTTT	CASSEDRGTDTQYF
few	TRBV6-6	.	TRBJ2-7	TGTGCCAGCAGTCCCAACCGCGGCGGAGCCTACGAGCAGTACTTC	CASSPNRGGAYEQYF
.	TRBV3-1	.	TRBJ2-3	TGTGCCAGCAGCAAGTTCAGGGGTAGCACAGATACGCAGTATTTT	CASSKFRGSTDTQYF
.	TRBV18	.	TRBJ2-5	TGTGCCAGCTCACCCCCCGGGCAGGGGGGAAAGACCCAGTACTTC	CASSPPGQGGKTQYF
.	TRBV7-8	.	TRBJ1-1	TGTGCCAGCAGCAGTATACACCCGAACACTGAAGCTTTCTTT	CASSSIHPNTEAFF
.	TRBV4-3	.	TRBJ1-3	TGCGCCAGCAGCCAAGCACAGGGTCCCGGAAACACCATATATTTT	CASSQAQGPGNTIYF
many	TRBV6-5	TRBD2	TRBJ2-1	TGTGCCAGCAGTTATGGACGGGGGGGTGCATATGAGCAGTTCTTC	CASSYGRGGAYEQFF
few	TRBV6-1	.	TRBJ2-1	TGTGCCAGCAGTCCTGCCGACGGGCTTATCTCCTACAATGAGCAGTTCTTC	CASSPADGLISYNEQFF
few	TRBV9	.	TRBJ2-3	TGTGCCAGCAGCGGGAGAAATACGCAGTATTTT	CASSGRNTQYF
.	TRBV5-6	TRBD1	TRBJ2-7	TGTGCCAGCAGCCGATGGGACAGGGGGTCCCACGAGCAGTACTTC	CASSRWDRGSHEQYF
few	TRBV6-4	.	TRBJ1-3	TGTGCCATCGAGGAATCGACAGGCCCTGGCGGAAACACCATATATTTT	CAIEESTGPGGNTIYF
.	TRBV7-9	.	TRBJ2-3	TGTGCCAGCAGCTCCCGGATGTCAGATACGCAGTATTTT	CASSSRMSDTQYF
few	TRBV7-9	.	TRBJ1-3	TGTGCCATAGGGGGGCGCTCTGGAAACACCATATATTTT	CAIGGRSGNTIYF
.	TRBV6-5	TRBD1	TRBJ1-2	TGTGCCAGCACCTTGACAGGGGGGCGCATCACGGGCTACACCTTC	CASTLTGGRITGYTF
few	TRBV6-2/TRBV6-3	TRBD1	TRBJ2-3	TGTGCCAGCAGTTACCAGGACAGGTTGTGGACAGATACGCAGTATTTT	CASSYQDRLWTDTQYF
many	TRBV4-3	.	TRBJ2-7	TGCGCCAGCAGCTACGCCGGAGAGGGAGCCTACGAGCAATACTTC	CASSYAGEGAYEQYF
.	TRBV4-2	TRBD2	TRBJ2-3	TGTGCCAGCAGCCCCGCGCGAGCGGGGGCGTCTAGCACAGATACGCAGTATTTT	CASSPARAGASSTDTQYF
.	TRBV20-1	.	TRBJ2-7	TGCAGAGCTAGAGATACAGACGAGCAGTACTTC	CRARDTDEQYF
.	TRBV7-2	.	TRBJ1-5	TGTGCCAGCAGCTTCAAGGGGGTCGATAATCAGCCCCAGCATTTT	CASSFKGVDNQPQHF
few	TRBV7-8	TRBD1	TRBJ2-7	TGTGCCAGCAGCTTAGCCGTTAGGACAGGGATCCCCTACGAGCAGTACTTC	CASSLAVRTGIPYEQYF
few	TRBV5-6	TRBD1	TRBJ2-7	TGTGCCAGCGCGGGACAGGGGGCGTTCGAGCAGTACTTC	CASAGQGAFEQYF
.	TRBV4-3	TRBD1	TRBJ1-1	TGCGCCAGCAGCCAAAGTCCGGGACAGGGGGAAAAAAACACTGAAGCTTTCTTT	CASSQSPGQGEKNTEAFF